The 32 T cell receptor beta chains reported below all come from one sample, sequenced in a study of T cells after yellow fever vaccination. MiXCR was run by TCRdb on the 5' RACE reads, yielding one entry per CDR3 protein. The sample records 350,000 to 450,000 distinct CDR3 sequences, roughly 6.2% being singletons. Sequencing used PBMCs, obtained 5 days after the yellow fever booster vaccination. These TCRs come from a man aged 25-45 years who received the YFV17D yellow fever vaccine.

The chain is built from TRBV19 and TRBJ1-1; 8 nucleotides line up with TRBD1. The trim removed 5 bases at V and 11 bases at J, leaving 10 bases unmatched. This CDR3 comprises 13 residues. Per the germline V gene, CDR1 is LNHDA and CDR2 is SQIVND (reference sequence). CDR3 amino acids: CASSDGTGTRAFF. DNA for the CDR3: TGTGCCAGTAGTGATGGGACAGGCACCCGGGCTTTCTTT.

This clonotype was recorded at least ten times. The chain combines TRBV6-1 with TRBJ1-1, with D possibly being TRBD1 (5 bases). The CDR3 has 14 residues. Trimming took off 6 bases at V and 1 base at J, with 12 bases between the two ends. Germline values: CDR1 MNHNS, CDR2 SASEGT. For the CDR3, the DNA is TGTGCCAGCAGGGGGACGGCTGAGAACACTGAAGCTTTCTTT. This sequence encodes CASRGTAENTEAFF.

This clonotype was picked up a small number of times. The CDR3 DNA reads TGCAGTGCTAATGTGGGGGGCGACACCGGGGAGCTGTTTTTT. Translating gives CSANVGGDTGELFF. The chain carries TRBV20-1 and TRBJ2-2, with D perhaps being TRBD1 or TRBD2 (6 bases each). V was trimmed by 4 bases and J by 3 bases, leaving 12 bases between them. The CDR3 consists of 14 residues. CDR1 DFQATT and CDR2 SNEGSKA come from the germline V gene (reference sequence).

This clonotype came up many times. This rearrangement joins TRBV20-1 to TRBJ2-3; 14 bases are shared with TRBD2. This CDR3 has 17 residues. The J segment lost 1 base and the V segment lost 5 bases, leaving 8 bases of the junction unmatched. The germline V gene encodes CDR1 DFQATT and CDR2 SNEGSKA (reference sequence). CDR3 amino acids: CSAGLAGGTTRTDTQYF. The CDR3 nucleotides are TGCAGTGCTGGACTAGCGGGAGGCACGACTCGCACAGATACGCAGTATTTT.

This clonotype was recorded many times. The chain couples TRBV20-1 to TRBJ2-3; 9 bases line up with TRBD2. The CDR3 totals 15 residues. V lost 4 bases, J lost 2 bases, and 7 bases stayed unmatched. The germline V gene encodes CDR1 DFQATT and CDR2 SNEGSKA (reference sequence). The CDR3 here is CSANPAGGTTDTQYF. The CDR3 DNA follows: TGCAGTGCTAACCCAGCGGGGGGAACCACAGATACGCAGTATTTT.

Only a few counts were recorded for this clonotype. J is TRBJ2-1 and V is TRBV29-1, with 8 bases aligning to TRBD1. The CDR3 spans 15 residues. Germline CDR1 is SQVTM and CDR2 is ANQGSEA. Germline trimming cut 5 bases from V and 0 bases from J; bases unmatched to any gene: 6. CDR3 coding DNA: TGCAGCGTTTCAACAGGGGGAACCTCCTACAATGAGCAGTTCTTC. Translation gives CSVSTGGTSYNEQFF.

CDR3 sequence (DNA): TGCGCCAGCAGCTTAAGGCTTGGCACAGATACGCAGTATTTT. Its protein product is CASSLRLGTDTQYF. The V gene is TRBV5-1, the J gene TRBJ2-3, with D hard to call. Trimming cost V 2 bases and J 1 base, with 8 bases left between them. CDR1 and CDR2 from the germline V gene are SGHRS and YFSETQ. This CDR3 has 14 amino acids.

The CDR3 reads CASGTGGAGTDTQYF. CDR3 sequence (DNA): TGTGCCAGCGGGACAGGGGGCGCCGGCACAGATACGCAGTATTTT. The chain combines TRBV19 with TRBJ2-3; the match to TRBD1 covers 12 bases. The CDR3 has 15 residues. J gave up 1 base and V 9 bases, and 5 bases lay outside the gene matches. Germline V CDR1 and CDR2: LNHDA, SQIVND (reference sequence).

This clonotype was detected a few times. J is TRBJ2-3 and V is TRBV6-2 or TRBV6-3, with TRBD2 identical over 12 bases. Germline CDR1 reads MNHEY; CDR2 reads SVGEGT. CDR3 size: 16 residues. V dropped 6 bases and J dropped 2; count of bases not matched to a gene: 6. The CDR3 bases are TGTGCCAGCAGGAGACTAGCGGGAGTGCTCACAGATACGCAGTATTTT. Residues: CASRRLAGVLTDTQYF.

CDR3 coding DNA: TGCGCCAGCGGGGGATCGGCGGGGCGGTACGAGCAGTACTTC. Translation gives CASGGSAGRYEQYF. This chain joins TRBV5-1 and TRBJ2-7; D is possibly TRBD2 (6 bases). In germline, CDR1 is SGHRS, CDR2 YFSETQ. The V and J ends lost 7 bases and 4 bases respectively, with 18 bases between them. This CDR3 has 14 residues.

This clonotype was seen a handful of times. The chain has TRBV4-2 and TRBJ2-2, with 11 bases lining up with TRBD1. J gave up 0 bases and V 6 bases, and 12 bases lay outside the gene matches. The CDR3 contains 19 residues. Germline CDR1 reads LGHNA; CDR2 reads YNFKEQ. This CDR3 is CASRRTGGDLLSNTGELFF. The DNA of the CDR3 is TGTGCCAGCAGGCGGACAGGGGGCGACCTTCTTTCGAACACCGGGGAGCTGTTTTTT.

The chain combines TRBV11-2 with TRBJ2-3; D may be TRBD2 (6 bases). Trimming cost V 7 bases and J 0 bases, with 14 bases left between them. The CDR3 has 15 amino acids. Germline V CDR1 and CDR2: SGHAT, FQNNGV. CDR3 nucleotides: TGTGCCAGCACCACACCCGGAGGGAGCACAGATACGCAGTATTTT. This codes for CASTTPGGSTDTQYF.

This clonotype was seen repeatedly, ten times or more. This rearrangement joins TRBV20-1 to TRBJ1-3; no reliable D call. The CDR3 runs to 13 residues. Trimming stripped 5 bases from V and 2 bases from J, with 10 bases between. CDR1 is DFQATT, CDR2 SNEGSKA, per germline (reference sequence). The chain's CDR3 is CSALYGAGNTIYF. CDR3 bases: TGCAGTGCTCTCTATGGGGCTGGAAACACCATATATTTT.

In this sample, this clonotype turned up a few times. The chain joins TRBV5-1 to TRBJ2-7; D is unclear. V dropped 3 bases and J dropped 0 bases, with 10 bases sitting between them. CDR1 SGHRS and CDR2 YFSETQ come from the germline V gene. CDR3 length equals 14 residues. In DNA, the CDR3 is TGCGCCAGCAGCTCCGACGGATTCTCCTACGAGCAGTACTTC. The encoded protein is CASSSDGFSYEQYF.

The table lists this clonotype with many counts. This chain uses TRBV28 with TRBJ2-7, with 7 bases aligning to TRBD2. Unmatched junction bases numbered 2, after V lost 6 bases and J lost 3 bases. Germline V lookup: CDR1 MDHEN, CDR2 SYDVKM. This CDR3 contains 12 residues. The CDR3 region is CASRGEGYEQYF. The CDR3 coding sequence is TGTGCCAGCAGAGGGGAGGGCTACGAGCAGTACTTC.

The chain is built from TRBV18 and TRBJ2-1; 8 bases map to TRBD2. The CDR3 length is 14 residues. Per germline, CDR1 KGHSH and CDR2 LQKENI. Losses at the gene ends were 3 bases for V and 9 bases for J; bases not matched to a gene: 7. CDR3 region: CASSPGGGRGEQFF. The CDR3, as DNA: TGTGCCAGCTCACCGGGCGGGGGGCGAGGTGAGCAGTTCTTC.

The CDR3 DNA is TGCGCCAGCAGATTGATTCAGGGGGCAACCGGGGAGCTGTTTTTT. This translates into CASRLIQGATGELFF. V is TRBV5-1 and J is TRBJ2-2, with 8 bases identical to TRBD1. The CDR3 has 15 amino acids. The V and J ends lost 5 bases and 5 bases, in that order; junction bases with no gene match: 8. Germline V gene sequence: CDR1 SGHRS, CDR2 YFSETQ.

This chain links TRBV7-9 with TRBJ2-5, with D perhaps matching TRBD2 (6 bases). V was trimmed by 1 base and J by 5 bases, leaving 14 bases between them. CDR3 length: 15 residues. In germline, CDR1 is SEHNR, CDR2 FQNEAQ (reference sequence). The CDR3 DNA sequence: TGTGCCAGCAGCTTAGGGGAGGAGGCTTTGGAGACCCAGTACTTC. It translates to CASSLGEEALETQYF.

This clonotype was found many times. The CDR3 is CASSADRAGRQFF. The CDR3 bases are TGTGCCAGCAGTGCCGACAGGGCCGGGCGGCAGTTCTTC. The V call is TRBV12-3 or TRBV12-4, the J call TRBJ2-1; TRBD1 aligns across 7 bases. The J segment lost 12 bases and the V segment lost 5 bases, leaving 10 bases of the junction unmatched. There are 13 residues in the CDR3.

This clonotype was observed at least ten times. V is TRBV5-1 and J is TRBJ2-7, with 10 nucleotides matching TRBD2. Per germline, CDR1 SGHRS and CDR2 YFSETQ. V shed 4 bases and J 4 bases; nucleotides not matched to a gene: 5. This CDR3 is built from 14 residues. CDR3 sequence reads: CASSLGTSEYEQYF. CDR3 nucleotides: TGCGCCAGCAGCCTCGGGACTAGCGAATACGAGCAGTACTTC.

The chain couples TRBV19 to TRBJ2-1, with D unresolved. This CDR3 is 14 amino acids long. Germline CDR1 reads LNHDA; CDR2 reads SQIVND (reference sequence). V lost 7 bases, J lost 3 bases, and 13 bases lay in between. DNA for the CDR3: TGTGCCAGTAAAACTTATGGGGACTACAATGAGCAGTTCTTC. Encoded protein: CASKTYGDYNEQFF. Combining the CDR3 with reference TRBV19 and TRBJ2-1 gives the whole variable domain DGGITQSPKYLFRKEGQNVTLSCEQNLNHDAMYWYRQDPGQGLRLIYYSQIVNDFQKGDIAEGYSVSREKKESFPLTVTSAQKNPTAFYLCASKTYGDYNEQFFGPGTRLTVL.

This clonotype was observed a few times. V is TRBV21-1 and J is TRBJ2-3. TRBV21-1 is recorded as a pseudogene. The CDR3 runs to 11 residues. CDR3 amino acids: CASRGGYTQYF. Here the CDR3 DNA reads TGTGCCAGCCGCGGCGGTTATACGCAGTATTTT.

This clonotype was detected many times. CDR3 sequence: CASSPGTGGMSYEQYF. CDR3 DNA: TGTGCCAGCAGTCCCGGGACAGGGGGTATGTCCTACGAGCAGTACTTC. The rearrangement links TRBV6-5 to TRBJ2-7, with 11 bases identical to TRBD1. Trimming took 5 bases from V and 1 from J; bases not matched to a gene: 7. CDR3 length: 16 amino acids. CDR1 is MNHEY, CDR2 SVGAGI, per germline.

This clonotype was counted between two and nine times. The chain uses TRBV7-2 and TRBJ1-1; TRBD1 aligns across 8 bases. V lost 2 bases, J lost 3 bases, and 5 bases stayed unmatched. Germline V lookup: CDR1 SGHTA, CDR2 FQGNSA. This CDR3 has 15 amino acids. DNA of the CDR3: TGTGCCAGCAGCTTATCCTCAGGGGGCTACACTGAAGCTTTCTTT. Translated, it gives CASSLSSGGYTEAFF.

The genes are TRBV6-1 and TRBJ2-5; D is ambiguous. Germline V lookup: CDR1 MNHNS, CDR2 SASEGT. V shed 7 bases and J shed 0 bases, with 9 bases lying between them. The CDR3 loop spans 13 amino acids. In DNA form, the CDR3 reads TGTGCCAGCAACACGGAGTACCAAGAGACCCAGTACTTC. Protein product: CASNTEYQETQYF.

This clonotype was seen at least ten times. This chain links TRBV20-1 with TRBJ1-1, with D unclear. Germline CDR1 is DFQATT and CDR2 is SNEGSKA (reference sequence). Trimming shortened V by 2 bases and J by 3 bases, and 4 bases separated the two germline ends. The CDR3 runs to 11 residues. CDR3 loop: CSARQYTEAFF. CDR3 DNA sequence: TGCAGTGCTAGACAGTACACTGAAGCTTTCTTT.

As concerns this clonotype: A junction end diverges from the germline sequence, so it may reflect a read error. CDR3 DNA: TGTGCCTGGAGTGTACGAGGCGGGGGCTTC. It yields the protein CAWSVRGGGF. J is TRBJ2-1 and V is TRBV30, with 7 bases identical to TRBD2. The CDR3 is 10 amino acids. Germline V CDR1 and CDR2: GTSNPN, SVGIG (reference sequence). Full variable domain (remainder filled in from reference TRBV30 and TRBJ2-1): SQTIHQWPATLVQPVGSPLSLECTVEGTSNPNLYWYRQAAGRGLQLLFYSVGIGQISSEVPQNLSASRPQDRQFILSSKKLLLSDSGFYLCAWSVRGGGFGPGTRLTVL.

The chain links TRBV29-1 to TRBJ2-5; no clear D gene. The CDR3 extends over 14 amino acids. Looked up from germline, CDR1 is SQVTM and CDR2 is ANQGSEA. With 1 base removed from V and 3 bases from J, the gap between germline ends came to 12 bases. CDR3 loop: CSVEAGVGEETQYF. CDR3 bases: TGCAGCGTTGAAGCGGGTGTAGGAGAAGAGACCCAGTACTTC.

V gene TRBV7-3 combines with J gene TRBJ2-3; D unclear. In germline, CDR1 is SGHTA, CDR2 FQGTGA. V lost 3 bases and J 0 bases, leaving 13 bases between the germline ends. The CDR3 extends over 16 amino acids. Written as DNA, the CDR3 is TGTGCCAGCAGCTTCTCCGGTATGGCAAGCACAGATACGCAGTATTTT. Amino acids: CASSFSGMASTDTQYF.

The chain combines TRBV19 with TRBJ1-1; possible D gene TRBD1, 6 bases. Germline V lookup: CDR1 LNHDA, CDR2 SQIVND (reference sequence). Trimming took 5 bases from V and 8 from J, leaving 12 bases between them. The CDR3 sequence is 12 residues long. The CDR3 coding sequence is TGTGCCAGTAGTTCCAGGACAGAGGAAGCTTTCTTT. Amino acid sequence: CASSSRTEEAFF.

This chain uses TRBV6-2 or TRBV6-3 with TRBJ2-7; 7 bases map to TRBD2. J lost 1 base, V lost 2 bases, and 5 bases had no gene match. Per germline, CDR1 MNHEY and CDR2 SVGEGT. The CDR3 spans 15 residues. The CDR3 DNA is TGTGCCAGCAGTTACGATGCGGGAGTATCCTACGAGCAGTACTTC. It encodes CASSYDAGVSYEQYF.

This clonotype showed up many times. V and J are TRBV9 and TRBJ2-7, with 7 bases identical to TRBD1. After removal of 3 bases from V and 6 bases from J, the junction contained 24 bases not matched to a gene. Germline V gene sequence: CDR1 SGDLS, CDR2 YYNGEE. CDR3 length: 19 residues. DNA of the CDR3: TGTGCCAGCAGCGGGAGACAGGGAGTATTCAGTGTCTTGATGCGCGAGCAGTACTTC. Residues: CASSGRQGVFSVLMREQYF.